This TCR beta chain was found in a study of CD8 T cells in Susac syndrome. RNA totalling roughly 0.45 to 1 ug underwent reverse transcription with random hexamers. Amplification of TCR beta CDR3 across 54 Vbeta and 13 Jbeta was performed with immunoSEQ multiplex PCR. TCRdb recomputed calls from the immunoSEQ multiplex PCR reads with MiXCR, one row per CDR3 protein. In the table there are about 130,000 distinct CDR3 sequences, more than 90% of which are singletons. Sequencing was performed on CD4+ T cells from PBMCs. The source of this sequence is a human donor in good health.

In nucleotides, the CDR3 is TGTGCCAGCAGTTCGGGGATCGGGGGAGGTAGGGGCACTGAAGCTTTCTTT. This codes for CASSSGIGGGRGTEAFF. The chain links TRBV27 to TRBJ1-1, with a possible D match to TRBD1 (5 bases). CDR3 length: 17 residues. Trimming shortened V by 4 bases and J by 4 bases, and 22 bases separated the two germline ends. Germline CDR1 and CDR2: MNHEY and SMNVEV (reference sequence).